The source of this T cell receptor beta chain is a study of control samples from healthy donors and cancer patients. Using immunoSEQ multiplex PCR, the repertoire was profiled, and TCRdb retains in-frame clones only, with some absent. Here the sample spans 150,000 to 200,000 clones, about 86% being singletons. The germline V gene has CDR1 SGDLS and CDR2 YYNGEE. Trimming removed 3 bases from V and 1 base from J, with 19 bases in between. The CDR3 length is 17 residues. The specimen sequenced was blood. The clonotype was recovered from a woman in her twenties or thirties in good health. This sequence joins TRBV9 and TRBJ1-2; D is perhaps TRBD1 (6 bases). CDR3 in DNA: TGTGCCAGCAGCGCCTTCTTACAGACAGGCCGTAACTATGGCTACACCTTC. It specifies CASSAFLQTGRNYGYTF.